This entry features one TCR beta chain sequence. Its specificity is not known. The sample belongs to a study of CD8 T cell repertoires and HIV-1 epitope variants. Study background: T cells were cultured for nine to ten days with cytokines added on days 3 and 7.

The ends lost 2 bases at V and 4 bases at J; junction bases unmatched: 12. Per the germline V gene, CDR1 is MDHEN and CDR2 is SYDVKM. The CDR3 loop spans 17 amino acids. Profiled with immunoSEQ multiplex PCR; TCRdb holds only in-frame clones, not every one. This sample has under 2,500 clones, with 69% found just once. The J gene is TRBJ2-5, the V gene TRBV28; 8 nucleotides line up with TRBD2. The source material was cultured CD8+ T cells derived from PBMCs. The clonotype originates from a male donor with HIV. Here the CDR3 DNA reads TGTGCCAGCAGTTTACTCCCGCTGAGCGGGAGAATAGAGACCCAGTACTTC. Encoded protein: CASSLLPLSGRIETQYF.